This TCR beta chain originates from a study of T cell responses to AZD1222 COVID-19 vaccine. Study summary: Researchers grouped second doses given at about 4 or about 12 weeks into one pool.

Germline V gene lookup returns CDR1 SGHRS and CDR2 YFSETQ. The CDR3 totals 12 residues. Between the trimmed V and J ends, which lost 6 bases and 3 bases, there was a span of 8 bases. Study outcomes and limitations: Spike-specific TCR breadth and depth grew following two AZD1222 doses. Sampling that yielded the repertoires occurred only after the peak T cell response.

Measured with immunoSEQ multiplex PCR; TCRdb has only the in-frame clones, and not every one. The table shows around 200,000 clones, with 80% to 90% occurring only once. This clone was counted once. Its antigen is as yet unknown. The TCR comes from an adult in good health. The rearrangement links TRBV5-1 to TRBJ2-3, with D unresolved. Sequencing used peripheral blood, obtained on day 0 of AZD1222 vaccination. CDR3 loop: CASTIGTDTQYF. In nucleotides, the CDR3 is TGCGCCAGCACGATAGGGACAGATACGCAGTATTTT.